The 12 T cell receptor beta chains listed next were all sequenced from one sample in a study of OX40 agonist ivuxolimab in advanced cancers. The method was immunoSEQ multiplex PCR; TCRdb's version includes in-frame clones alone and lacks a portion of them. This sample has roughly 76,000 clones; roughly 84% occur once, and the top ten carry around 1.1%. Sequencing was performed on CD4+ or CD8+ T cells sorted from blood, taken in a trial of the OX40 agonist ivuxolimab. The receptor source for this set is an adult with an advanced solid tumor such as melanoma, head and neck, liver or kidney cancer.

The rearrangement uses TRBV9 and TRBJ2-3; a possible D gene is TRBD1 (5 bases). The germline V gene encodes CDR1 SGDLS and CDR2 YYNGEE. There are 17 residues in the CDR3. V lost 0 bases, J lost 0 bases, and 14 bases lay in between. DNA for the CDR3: TGTGCCAGCAGCGTAGGACAGACGTTCCCTAGCACAGATACGCAGTATTTT. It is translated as CASSVGQTFPSTDTQYF.

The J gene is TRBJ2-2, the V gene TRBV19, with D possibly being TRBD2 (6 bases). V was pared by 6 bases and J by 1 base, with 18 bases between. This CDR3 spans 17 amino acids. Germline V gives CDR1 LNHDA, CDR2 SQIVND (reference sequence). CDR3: CASRSYLWTKNTGELFF. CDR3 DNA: TGTGCCAGTAGAAGTTACCTTTGGACTAAGAACACCGGGGAGCTGTTTTTT.

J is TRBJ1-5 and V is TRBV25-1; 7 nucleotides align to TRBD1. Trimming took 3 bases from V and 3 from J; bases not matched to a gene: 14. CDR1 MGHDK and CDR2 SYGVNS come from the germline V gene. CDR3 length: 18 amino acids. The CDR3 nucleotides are TGTGCCAGCAGTGACGCCTTGGGAGGGGGCCCCCTCAATCAGCCCCAGCATTTT. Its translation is CASSDALGGGPLNQPQHF. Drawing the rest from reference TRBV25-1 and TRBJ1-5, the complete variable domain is EADIYQTPRYLVIGTGKKITLECSQTMGHDKMYWYQQDPGMELHLIHYSYGVNSTEKGDLSSESTVSRIRTEHFPLTLESARPSHTSQYLCASSDALGGGPLNQPQHFGDGTRLSIL.

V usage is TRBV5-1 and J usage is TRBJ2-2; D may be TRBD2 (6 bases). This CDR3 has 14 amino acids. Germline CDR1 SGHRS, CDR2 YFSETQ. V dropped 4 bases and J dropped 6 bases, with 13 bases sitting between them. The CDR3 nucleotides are TGCGCCAGCAGCCAGCTCGGGGGTCCCGGGGAGCTGTTTTTT. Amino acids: CASSQLGGPGELFF.

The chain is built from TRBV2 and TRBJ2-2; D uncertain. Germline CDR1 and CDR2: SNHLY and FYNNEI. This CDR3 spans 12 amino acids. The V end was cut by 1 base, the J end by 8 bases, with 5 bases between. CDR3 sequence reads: CASSEGAGELFF. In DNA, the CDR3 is TGTGCCAGCAGTGAAGGGGCTGGGGAGCTGTTTTTT.

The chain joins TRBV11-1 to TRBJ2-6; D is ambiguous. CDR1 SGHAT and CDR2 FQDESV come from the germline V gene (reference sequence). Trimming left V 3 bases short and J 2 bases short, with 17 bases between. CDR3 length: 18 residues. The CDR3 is CASSLGRPPSTGANVLTF. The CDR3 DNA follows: TGTGCCAGCAGCTTGGGCCGGCCGCCCTCCACTGGGGCCAACGTCCTGACTTTC.

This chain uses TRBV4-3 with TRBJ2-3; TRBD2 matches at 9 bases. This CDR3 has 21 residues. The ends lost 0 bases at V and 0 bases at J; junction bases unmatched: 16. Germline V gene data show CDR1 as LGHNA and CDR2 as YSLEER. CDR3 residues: CASSQDSRETSGPFSTDTQYF. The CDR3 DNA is TGCGCCAGCAGCCAAGATAGTCGGGAGACTAGCGGACCGTTTAGCACAGATACGCAGTATTTT.

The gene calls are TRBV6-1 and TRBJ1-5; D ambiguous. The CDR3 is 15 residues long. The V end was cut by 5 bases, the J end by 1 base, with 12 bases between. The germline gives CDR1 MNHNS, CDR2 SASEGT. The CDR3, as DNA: TGTGCCAGCAGTCCCCAGAAAACGAGCAATCAGCCCCAGCATTTT. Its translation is CASSPQKTSNQPQHF.

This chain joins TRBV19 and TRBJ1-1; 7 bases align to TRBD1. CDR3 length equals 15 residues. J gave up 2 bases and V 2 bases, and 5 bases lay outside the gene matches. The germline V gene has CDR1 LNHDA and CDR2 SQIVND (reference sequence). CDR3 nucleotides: TGTGCCAGTAGTATATCGGGGACAGATAACACTGAAGCTTTCTTT. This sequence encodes CASSISGTDNTEAFF.

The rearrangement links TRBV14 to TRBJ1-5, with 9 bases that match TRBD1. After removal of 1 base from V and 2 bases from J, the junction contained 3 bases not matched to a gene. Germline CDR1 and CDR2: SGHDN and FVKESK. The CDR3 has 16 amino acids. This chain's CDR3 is CASSQVRDRGNQPQHF. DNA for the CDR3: TGTGCCAGCAGCCAAGTAAGGGACAGGGGCAATCAGCCCCAGCATTTT.

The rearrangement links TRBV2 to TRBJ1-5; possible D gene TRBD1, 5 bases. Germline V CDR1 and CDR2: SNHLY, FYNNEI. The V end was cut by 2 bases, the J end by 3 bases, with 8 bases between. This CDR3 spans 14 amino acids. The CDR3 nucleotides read TGTGCCAGCAGTGAAACAGGTACCAATCAGCCCCAGCATTTT. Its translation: CASSETGTNQPQHF.

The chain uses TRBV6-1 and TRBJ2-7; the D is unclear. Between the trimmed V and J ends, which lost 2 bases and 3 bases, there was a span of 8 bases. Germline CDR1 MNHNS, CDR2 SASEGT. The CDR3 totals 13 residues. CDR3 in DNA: TGTGCCAGCAGTGAATATAAGGACTACGAGCAGTACTTC. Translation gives CASSEYKDYEQYF.